Listed here are 22 T cell receptor beta chains from one sample, sequenced in a study of OX40 agonist ivuxolimab in advanced cancers. Measured with immunoSEQ multiplex PCR; TCRdb has only the in-frame clones, and not every one. The table shows some 80,000 clones, with roughly 92% occurring only once. Specimen: CD4+ or CD8+ T cells sorted from blood, collected in a trial of the OX40 agonist ivuxolimab. These receptors all stem from an adult with an advanced solid tumor such as melanoma, head and neck, liver or kidney cancer.

The gene calls are TRBV5-6 and TRBJ2-7, with D unclear. CDR1 is SGHDT, CDR2 YYEEEE, per germline. The germline V and J ends were trimmed by 2 bases and 7 bases, with 22 bases remaining between them. CDR3 length: 16 residues. DNA for the CDR3: TGTGCCAGCAGCTTCCGGCAGTCCCTCAGTGAAGGAGAGCAGTACTTC. Residues: CASSFRQSLSEGEQYF.

The chain recombines TRBV7-2 with TRBJ2-5; no reliable D call. Trimming shortened V by 5 bases and J by 7 bases, and 20 bases separated the two germline ends. CDR3 length: 15 residues. Germline V gene lookup returns CDR1 SGHTA and CDR2 FQGNSA. The CDR3 bases are TGTGCCAGCAGCCTCAGAATCGACCCTGCGAGGACCCAGTACTTC. Protein sequence: CASSLRIDPARTQYF.

This clone was detected once. This chain uses TRBV18 with TRBJ2-5; D may be TRBD1 (7 bases). CDR3 length: 15 residues. Germline V gene data show CDR1 as KGHSH and CDR2 as LQKENI. The V end was cut by 4 bases, the J end by 1 base, with 13 bases between. The CDR3 sequence: CASSLQGEVQETQYF. DNA of the CDR3: TGTGCCAGCTCACTGCAGGGGGAGGTCCAAGAGACCCAGTACTTC.

The chain joins TRBV11-2 to TRBJ1-1, with D unclear. Germline CDR1 reads SGHAT; CDR2 reads FQNNGV. The CDR3 extends over 14 amino acids. V was cut by 1 base and J by 3 bases, with 9 bases left in between. The DNA for the CDR3 is TGTGCCAGCAGCTTAGCCATAGGGTACACTGAAGCTTTCTTT. This translates into CASSLAIGYTEAFF.

This chain links TRBV15 with TRBJ2-1; D remains unclear. Germline values: CDR1 LNHNV, CDR2 YYDKDF (reference sequence). The V gene lost 2 bases and the J gene lost 4 bases, with 9 bases spanning the gap. The CDR3 is made up of 14 amino acids. CDR3 loop: CATSRSTTYNEQFF. The CDR3 DNA reads as TGTGCCACCAGCAGATCTACTACTTACAATGAGCAGTTCTTC.

The V gene is TRBV28, the J gene TRBJ1-5, with D tentatively TRBD1 (5 bases). Germline CDR1 and CDR2: MDHEN and SYDVKM. Trimming left V 6 bases short and J 1 base short, with 13 bases between. There are 15 residues in the CDR3. CDR3 amino acids: CASSPRRGSNQPQHF. The CDR3 DNA follows: TGTGCCAGCAGCCCTCGGCGGGGGAGCAATCAGCCCCAGCATTTT.

This clone has only one observation. CDR3 nucleotides: TGCGCCAGCAGCCTATCAGGGGACACTGAAGCTTTCTTT. Its protein product is CASSLSGDTEAFF. This chain joins TRBV5-1 and TRBJ1-1, with D possibly being TRBD1 (6 bases). The germline V and J ends were trimmed by 4 bases and 3 bases, with 10 bases remaining between them. The germline gives CDR1 SGHRS, CDR2 YFSETQ. CDR3 size: 13 residues. The variable domain in full, with the rest retrieved from reference TRBV5-1 and TRBJ1-1, is KAGVTQTPRYLIKTRGQQVTLSCSPISGHRSVSWYQQTPGQGLQFLFEYFSETQRNKGNFPGRFSGRQFSNSRSEMNVSTLELGDSALYLCASSLSGDTEAFFGQGTRLTVV.

The chain has TRBV11-3 and TRBJ2-1; TRBD2 might be the D (5 bases). The ends were cut back, 1 base at V and 4 bases at J, with 14 bases in the middle. Germline loops: CDR1 SGHNT, CDR2 YENEEA. The CDR3 contains 16 residues. CDR3 sequence reads: CASSLGASLNYNEQFF. In nucleotides, the CDR3 is TGTGCCAGCAGCTTAGGAGCTAGCCTGAATTACAATGAGCAGTTCTTC.

The chain joins TRBV2 to TRBJ2-7; D uncertain. The CDR3 runs 12 residues. Looked up from germline, CDR1 is SNHLY and CDR2 is FYNNEI. Between the trimmed V and J ends, which lost 6 bases and 7 bases, there was a span of 13 bases. The CDR3 loop reads CASRENPTEQYF. CDR3 bases: TGTGCCAGCAGGGAAAACCCTACTGAGCAGTACTTC.

The CDR3 region has the DNA TGTGCCAGCAGTGGTTGGCAGACTAACTATGGCTACACCTTC. It specifies CASSGWQTNYGYTF. The chain recombines TRBV2 with TRBJ1-2; D unclear. Trimming cost V 4 bases and J 0 bases, with 9 bases left between them. The V gene's germline CDR1 is SNHLY and CDR2 FYNNEI. The CDR3 loop spans 14 amino acids.

This clone was detected once. V usage is TRBV18 and J usage is TRBJ1-4; D gene ambiguous. V lost 5 bases and J 2 bases, leaving 9 bases between the germline ends. The CDR3 covers 14 residues. CDR1 and CDR2 (germline): KGHSH, LQKENI. CDR3 loop: CASSKDGTNEKLFF. The CDR3 DNA is TGTGCCAGCTCAAAGGACGGTACTAATGAAAAACTGTTTTTT.

This chain joins TRBV5-4 and TRBJ2-2, with D maybe TRBD2 (7 bases). This CDR3 comprises 17 residues. Trimming took off 4 bases at V and 5 bases at J, with 21 bases between the two ends. Germline V gene lookup returns CDR1 SGHNT and CDR2 YYREEE (reference sequence). The CDR3 is CASSPGGGTTRTGELFF. The CDR3 DNA follows: TGTGCCAGCAGCCCTGGAGGGGGGACTACCAGGACCGGGGAGCTGTTTTTT. Using reference TRBV5-4 and TRBJ2-2 for the parts outside the CDR3, the full variable domain is ETGVTQSPTHLIKTRGQQVTLRCSSQSGHNTVSWYQQALGQGPQFIFQYYREEENGRGNFPPRFSGLQFPNYSSELNVNALELDDSALYLCASSPGGGTTRTGELFFGEGSRLTVL.

CDR3 coding DNA: TGTGCCAGTAGTATAGGGCCTTACGAGACAGGGGGACACCAGCCCCAGCATTTT. Amino acids: CASSIGPYETGGHQPQHF. The J gene is TRBJ1-5, the V gene TRBV19; 9 bases align to TRBD1. The CDR3 runs to 18 residues. After removal of 1 base from V and 7 bases from J, the junction contained 14 bases not matched to a gene. Germline V CDR1 and CDR2: LNHDA, SQIVND (reference sequence).

This chain connects TRBV28 to TRBJ2-1, with 13 bases aligning to TRBD2. CDR3 length: 17 amino acids. The germline CDR1 and CDR2 sequences are MDHEN and SYDVKM. Losses at the gene ends were 5 bases for V and 4 bases for J; bases not matched to a gene: 8. The CDR3 protein is CASSLSGLAGLYNEQFF. Written as DNA, the CDR3 is TGTGCCAGCAGTCTATCGGGACTAGCGGGATTGTACAATGAGCAGTTCTTC.

The chain recombines TRBV28 with TRBJ1-2; D gene uncertain. The V end lost 2 bases, the J end lost 5 bases, and 9 bases lay between the germline ends. This CDR3 is built from 13 residues. The germline V gene has CDR1 MDHEN and CDR2 SYDVKM. The CDR3 region is CASSLPGPYGYTF. The CDR3, as DNA: TGTGCCAGCAGTTTACCTGGACCTTATGGCTACACCTTC.

V and J are TRBV5-6 and TRBJ1-1; unclear D gene. Trimming cost V 2 bases and J 4 bases, with 15 bases left between them. The germline V gene encodes CDR1 SGHDT and CDR2 YYEEEE. The CDR3 spans 15 residues. CDR3 sequence reads: CASSFSPSKSTEAFF. CDR3 in DNA: TGTGCCAGCAGCTTTTCACCCTCTAAAAGCACTGAAGCTTTCTTT.

V usage is TRBV6-5 and J usage is TRBJ1-1; the D gene is possibly TRBD1 (6 bases). Trimming took 0 bases from V and 11 from J, leaving 13 bases between them. Looked up from germline, CDR1 is MNHEY and CDR2 is SVGAGI. This CDR3 has 13 residues. CDR3 region: CASSYSTGAGAFF. The CDR3 nucleotides are TGTGCCAGCAGTTACTCAACGGGGGCAGGTGCTTTCTTT.

V usage is TRBV5-4 and J usage is TRBJ2-1; D tentatively fits TRBD1 or TRBD2 (6 bases each). The CDR3 covers 15 residues. The V end was cut by 0 bases, the J end by 8 bases, with 15 bases between. Germline CDR1 is SGHNT and CDR2 is YYREEE (reference sequence). CDR3 bases: TGTGCCAGCAGCTTGGCCGAAAGGGGGGCACATGAGCAGTTCTTC. Amino acids: CASSLAERGAHEQFF.

The CDR3 protein is CASSGAGTYWQYF. CDR3 sequence (DNA): TGTGCCAGTAGTGGGGCAGGAACCTACTGGCAGTACTTC. The rearrangement joins TRBV19 to TRBJ2-7, with a tentative D call TRBD1 (5 bases). Germline V gene lookup returns CDR1 LNHDA and CDR2 SQIVND (reference sequence). Trimming removed 5 bases at V and 9 bases at J, with 17 bases between. There are 13 residues in the CDR3. The full variable domain, completed using reference TRBV19 and TRBJ2-7, is DGGITQSPKYLFRKEGQNVTLSCEQNLNHDAMYWYRQDPGQGLRLIYYSQIVNDFQKGDIAEGYSVSREKKESFPLTVTSAQKNPTAFYLCASSGAGTYWQYFGPGTRLTVT.

The sample holds one count of this clone. The V and J genes are TRBV28 and TRBJ1-2; D call uncertain. Trimming removed 9 bases from V and 7 bases from J, with 15 bases in between. CDR3 length: 12 residues. Germline assignment: CDR1 MDHEN and CDR2 SYDVKM. Written as DNA, the CDR3 is TGTGCCAGTCAAAGACGGGTCGGTGGCTACACCTTC. Its protein is CASQRRVGGYTF.

The chain recombines TRBV5-1 with TRBJ2-3, with D possibly called TRBD1 or TRBD2 (5 bases each). The CDR3 totals 15 residues. Germline V CDR1 and CDR2: SGHRS, YFSETQ. V shed 1 base and J shed 2 bases, with 11 bases lying between them. The CDR3 nucleotides read TGCGCCAGCAGCTTGTCGGGACGAGTCACAGATACGCAGTATTTT. Residues: CASSLSGRVTDTQYF.

This clone was recorded once. In DNA form, the CDR3 reads TGCGCCAGCAGCTTGGCAGGGGACACTGAAGCTTTCTTT. Protein product: CASSLAGDTEAFF. The rearrangement links TRBV5-1 to TRBJ1-1, with D maybe TRBD1 (6 bases). Trimming left V 0 bases short and J 3 bases short, with 6 bases between. CDR3 length: 13 amino acids. Germline V gives CDR1 SGHRS, CDR2 YFSETQ.